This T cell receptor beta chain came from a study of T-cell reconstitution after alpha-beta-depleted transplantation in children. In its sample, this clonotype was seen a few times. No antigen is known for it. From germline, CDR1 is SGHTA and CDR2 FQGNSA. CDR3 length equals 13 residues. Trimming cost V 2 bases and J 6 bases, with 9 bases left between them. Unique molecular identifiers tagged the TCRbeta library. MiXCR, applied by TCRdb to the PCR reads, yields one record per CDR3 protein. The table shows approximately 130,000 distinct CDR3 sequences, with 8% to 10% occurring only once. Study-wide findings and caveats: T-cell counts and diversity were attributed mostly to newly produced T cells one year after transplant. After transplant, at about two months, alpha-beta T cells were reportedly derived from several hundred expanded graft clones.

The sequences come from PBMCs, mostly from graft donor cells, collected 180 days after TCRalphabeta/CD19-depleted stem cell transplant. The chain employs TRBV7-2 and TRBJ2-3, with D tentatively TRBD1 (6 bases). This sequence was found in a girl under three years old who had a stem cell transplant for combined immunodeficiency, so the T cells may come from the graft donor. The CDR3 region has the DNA TGTGCCAGCAGCTTAAGTAGGGGGGATACGCAGTATTTT. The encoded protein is CASSLSRGDTQYF.